The 19 T cell receptor beta chains reported below all come from one sample, sequenced in a study of cytomegalovirus exposure and HLA in healthy donors. The PCR contained 60 Vbeta and 13 Jbeta primers. Clones were read by immunoSEQ multiplex PCR, and TCRdb kept only the in-frame ones, dropping some. Of about 130,000 clones listed, approximately 80% are singletons. Sequencing was done on a sample of PBMCs. The receptor set was obtained from a male donor in good health and CMV-seropositive.

Concerning this clone itself: This CDR3 is also generated by other DNA sequences in the sample. This chain uses TRBV7-3 with TRBJ1-1; possibly TRBD1 for D (5 bases). Trimming cost V 2 bases and J 1 base, with 8 bases left between them. The CDR3 is 14 amino acids. Germline V gene data show CDR1 as SGHTA and CDR2 as FQGTGA. CDR3 bases: TGTGCCAGCAGCTTAGGGGCGGCGAACACTGAAGCTTTCTTT. Its translation is CASSLGAANTEAFF.

This clone was seen a few times. The rearrangement uses TRBV7-2 and TRBJ1-3; D is undetermined. V lost 1 base, J lost 4 bases, and 11 bases lay in between. CDR3 size: 15 residues. Germline CDR1 and CDR2: SGHTA and FQGNSA. The CDR3 DNA is TGTGCCAGCAGCTTAGTAGCCGGGAGGGGAAACACCATATATTTT. Its protein is CASSLVAGRGNTIYF.

The gene calls are TRBV11-2 and TRBJ2-7, with 8 bases fitting TRBD2. The germline gives CDR1 SGHAT, CDR2 FQNNGV. This CDR3 contains 18 residues. Losses at the gene ends were 5 bases for V and 4 bases for J; bases not matched to a gene: 19. The CDR3 is CASSRTTPAGAATYEQYF. CDR3 sequence (DNA): TGTGCCAGCAGCCGAACAACTCCAGCGGGAGCCGCCACTTACGAGCAGTACTTC.

This clone was seen a handful of times. The rearrangement uses TRBV28 and TRBJ1-5; possible D gene TRBD1, 5 bases. CDR3 length: 15 amino acids. CDR1 and CDR2 (germline): MDHEN, SYDVKM. The ends were cut back, 6 bases at V and 3 bases at J, with 15 bases in the middle. The CDR3 region is CASSRRGGYNQPQHF. Written as DNA, the CDR3 is TGTGCCAGCAGCCGGCGGGGCGGCTACAATCAGCCCCAGCATTTT.

This clone was seen a few times. V and J are TRBV4-1 and TRBJ2-1; D is undetermined. CDR1 is MGHRA, CDR2 YSYEKL, per germline. CDR3 length: 12 amino acids. The ends were cut back, 3 bases at V and 16 bases at J, with 16 bases in the middle. The CDR3 sequence is CASSQERSVLFF. The CDR3 DNA reads as TGCGCCAGCAGCCAGGAGCGAAGTGTGCTCTTCTTC.

This chain uses TRBV4-2 with TRBJ2-1, with D perhaps matching TRBD2 (5 bases). Per germline, CDR1 LGHNA and CDR2 YNFKEQ. This CDR3 contains 16 residues. V shed 4 bases and J shed 5 bases, with 18 bases lying between them. CDR3 region: CASSRPTSSGHNEQFF. The CDR3 DNA is TGTGCCAGCAGCCGTCCCACTAGTTCGGGTCACAATGAGCAGTTCTTC.

V gene TRBV15 combines with J gene TRBJ2-5; no clear D. Trimming removed 4 bases from V and 2 bases from J, with 11 bases in between. The germline CDR1 and CDR2 sequences are LNHNV and YYDKDF (reference sequence). The CDR3 spans 14 residues. The CDR3 spells CATSTSIAQETQYF. As DNA, the CDR3 is TGTGCCACCAGCACCTCGATAGCACAAGAGACCCAGTACTTC.

The V gene is TRBV6-6, the J gene TRBJ2-5; 8 nucleotides align to TRBD2. The CDR3 sequence is 16 residues long. Germline lookup yields CDR1 MNHNY and CDR2 SVGAGI (reference sequence). J was trimmed by 4 bases and V by 6 bases; bases with no gene match: 13. CDR3 bases: TGTGCCAGCAGGTCTGCCGGGCTAGCGGGCGCAGAGACCCAGTACTTC. Amino acids: CASRSAGLAGAETQYF.

The rearrangement links TRBV30 to TRBJ2-1; 11 bases agree with TRBD2. Germline CDR1 reads GTSNPN; CDR2 reads SVGIG (reference sequence). The CDR3 spans 16 residues. Losses at the gene ends were 3 bases for V and 9 bases for J; bases not matched to a gene: 13. In DNA, the CDR3 is TGTGCCTGGAGCTCCCTACTAGCGGGGGTATGGAGTGAGCAGTTCTTC. This gives the protein CAWSSLLAGVWSEQFF. The full variable domain, completed using reference TRBV30 and TRBJ2-1, is SQTIHQWPATLVQPVGSPLSLECTVEGTSNPNLYWYRQAAGRGLQLLFYSVGIGQISSEVPQNLSASRPQDRQFILSSKKLLLSDSGFYLCAWSSLLAGVWSEQFFGPGTRLTVL.

This chain joins TRBV28 and TRBJ1-2, with TRBD1 identical over 10 bases. J gave up 7 bases and V 5 bases, and 7 bases lay outside the gene matches. Germline V lookup: CDR1 MDHEN, CDR2 SYDVKM. The CDR3 length is 14 residues. CDR3 protein: CASSTGTGVFGYTF. DNA for the CDR3: TGTGCCAGCAGTACCGGGACAGGGGTTTTTGGCTACACCTTC.

V is TRBV19 and J is TRBJ2-3, with D maybe TRBD2 (5 bases). There are 13 residues in the CDR3. V lost 10 bases and J lost 5, with 16 bases in between. The germline gives CDR1 LNHDA, CDR2 SQIVND (reference sequence). The CDR3 sequence is CATEVAGGDTQYF. The CDR3 coding sequence is TGTGCCACAGAAGTGGCGGGCGGAGATACGCAGTATTTT.

The gene calls are TRBV7-9 and TRBJ1-2, with 10 nucleotides matching TRBD1. Germline CDR1 is SEHNR and CDR2 is FQNEAQ (reference sequence). V gave up 3 bases and J gave up 7 bases; unmatched junction bases: 5. The CDR3 consists of 14 residues. Here the CDR3 reads CASSFDRGQSGYTF. DNA for the CDR3: TGTGCCAGCAGCTTCGACAGGGGGCAGAGTGGCTACACCTTC.

V is TRBV2 and J is TRBJ1-5, with D possibly being TRBD1 (5 bases). The CDR3 has 15 amino acids. V was clipped by 6 bases and J by 3 bases, with 15 bases between them. Germline assignment: CDR1 SNHLY and CDR2 FYNNEI. CDR3 sequence: CASRPQVADNQPQHF. The CDR3, as DNA: TGTGCCAGCAGGCCACAGGTTGCTGACAATCAGCCCCAGCATTTT.

This clone was found a few times. The chain carries TRBV11-2 and TRBJ1-1; a possible D gene is TRBD1 (5 bases). The germline V gene has CDR1 SGHAT and CDR2 FQNNGV. The CDR3 runs to 14 residues. V lost 5 bases and J lost 3, with 13 bases in between. The DNA of the CDR3 is TGTGCCAGCAGCCAGGGAAATTGGCACACTGAAGCTTTCTTT. Residues: CASSQGNWHTEAFF.

The rearrangement links TRBV9 to TRBJ1-4, with 8 nucleotides matching TRBD1. The V gene end was trimmed by 4 bases and the J gene end by 8 bases; junction bases not matched to a gene: 10. This CDR3 contains 15 residues. Germline CDR1 is SGDLS and CDR2 is YYNGEE. This chain's CDR3 is CASSKGTGRGEKLFF. The CDR3 coding sequence is TGTGCCAGCAGCAAAGGGACAGGACGGGGGGAAAAACTGTTTTTT.

This chain joins TRBV11-3 and TRBJ2-1; no firm D call. Trimming stripped 0 bases from V and 1 base from J, with 13 bases between. CDR1 is SGHNT, CDR2 YENEEA, per germline. This CDR3 contains 17 residues. CDR3 sequence reads: CASSLDLSSNSYNEQFF. DNA of the CDR3: TGTGCCAGCAGCTTAGATCTTTCAAGCAATTCCTACAATGAGCAGTTCTTC.

The chain couples TRBV11-2 to TRBJ1-2; TRBD1 matches at 7 bases. CDR1 SGHAT and CDR2 FQNNGV come from the germline V gene. Trimming removed 4 bases from V and 2 bases from J; junction bases left unmatched: 10. The CDR3 sequence is 16 residues long. CDR3 nucleotide sequence: TGTGCCAGCAGCTCCTATCGGGACAGAAGCAACTATGGCTACACCTTC. This encodes CASSSYRDRSNYGYTF. Using reference TRBV11-2 and TRBJ1-2 for the parts outside the CDR3, the full variable domain is EAGVAQSPRYKIIEKRQSVAFWCNPISGHATLYWYQQILGQGPKLLIQFQNNGVVDDSQLPKDRFSAERLKGVDSTLKIQPAKLEDSAVYLCASSSYRDRSNYGYTFGSGTRLTVV.

The V call is TRBV29-1, the J call TRBJ1-2, with a tentative D call TRBD1 (6 bases). Germline V gene data show CDR1 as SQVTM and CDR2 as ANQGSEA. With 7 bases removed from V and 4 bases from J, the gap between germline ends came to 19 bases. The CDR3 is 14 amino acids. Written as DNA, the CDR3 is TGCAGCGCACAAACCCGGACAGTTAGCTATGGCTACACCTTC. Protein: CSAQTRTVSYGYTF.

The chain links TRBV10-3 to TRBJ2-5; 9 bases agree with TRBD1. The CDR3 is 15 amino acids. Germline trimming cut 3 bases from V and 1 base from J; bases unmatched to any gene: 3. Per the germline V gene, CDR1 is ENHRY and CDR2 is SYGVKD. CDR3 coding DNA: TGTGCCATCAGTGAAGGACAGGGGCTCCAAGAGACCCAGTACTTC. It specifies CAISEGQGLQETQYF.